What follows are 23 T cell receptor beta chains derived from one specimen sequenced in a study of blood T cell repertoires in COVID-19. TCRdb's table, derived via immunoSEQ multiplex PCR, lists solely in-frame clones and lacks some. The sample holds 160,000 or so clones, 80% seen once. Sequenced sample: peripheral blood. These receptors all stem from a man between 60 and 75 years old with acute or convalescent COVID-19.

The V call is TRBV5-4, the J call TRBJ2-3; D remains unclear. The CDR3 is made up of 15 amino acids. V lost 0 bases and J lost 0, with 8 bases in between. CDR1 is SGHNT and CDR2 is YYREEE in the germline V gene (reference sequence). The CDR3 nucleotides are TGTGCCAGCAGCTTGGGGAGCCACAGCACAGATACGCAGTATTTT. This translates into CASSLGSHSTDTQYF.

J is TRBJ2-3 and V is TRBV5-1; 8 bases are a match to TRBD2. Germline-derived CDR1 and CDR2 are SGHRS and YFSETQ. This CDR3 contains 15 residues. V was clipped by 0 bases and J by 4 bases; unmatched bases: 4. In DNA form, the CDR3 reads TGCGCCAGCAGCTTGGAGGGCGGGGGGTCAGATACGCAGTATTTT. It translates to CASSLEGGGSDTQYF.

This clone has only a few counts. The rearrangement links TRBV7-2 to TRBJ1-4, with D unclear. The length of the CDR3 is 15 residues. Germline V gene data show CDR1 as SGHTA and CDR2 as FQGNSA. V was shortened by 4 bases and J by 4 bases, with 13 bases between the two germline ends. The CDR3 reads CASSYGGGFNEKLFF. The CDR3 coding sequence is TGTGCCAGCAGCTACGGCGGAGGATTTAATGAAAAACTGTTTTTT.

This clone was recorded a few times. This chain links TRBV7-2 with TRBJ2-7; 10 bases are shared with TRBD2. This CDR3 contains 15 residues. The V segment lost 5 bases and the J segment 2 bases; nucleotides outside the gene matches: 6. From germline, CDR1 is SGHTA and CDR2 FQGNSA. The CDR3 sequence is CASSASGTSAYEQYF. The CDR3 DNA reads TGTGCCAGCAGCGCGTCCGGGACTAGCGCCTACGAGCAGTACTTC. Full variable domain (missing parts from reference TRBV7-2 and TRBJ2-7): GAGVSQSPSNKVTEKGKDVELRCDPISGHTALYWYRQSLGQGLEFLIYFQGNSAPDKSGLPSDRFSAERTGGSVSTLTIQRTQQEDSAVYLCASSASGTSAYEQYFGPGTRLTVT.

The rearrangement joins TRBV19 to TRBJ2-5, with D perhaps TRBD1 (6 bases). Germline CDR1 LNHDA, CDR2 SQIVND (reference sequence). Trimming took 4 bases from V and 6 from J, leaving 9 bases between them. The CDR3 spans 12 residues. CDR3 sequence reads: CASSNRDQTQYF. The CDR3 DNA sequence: TGTGCCAGTAGTAACAGGGATCAGACCCAGTACTTC.

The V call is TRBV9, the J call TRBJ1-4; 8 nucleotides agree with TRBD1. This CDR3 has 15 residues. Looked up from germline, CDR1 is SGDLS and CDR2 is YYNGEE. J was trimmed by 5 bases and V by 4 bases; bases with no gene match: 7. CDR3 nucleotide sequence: TGTGCCAGCAGCCCGCGGACAGGGTTAAATGAAAAACTGTTTTTT. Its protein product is CASSPRTGLNEKLFF.

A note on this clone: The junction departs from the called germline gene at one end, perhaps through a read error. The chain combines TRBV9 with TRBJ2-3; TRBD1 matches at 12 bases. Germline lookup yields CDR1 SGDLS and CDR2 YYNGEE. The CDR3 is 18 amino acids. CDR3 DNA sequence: TGTGCCAGCAGCGCCGGGACAGGGGGCCTGCCAAGCACGGATACGCAGTATTTT. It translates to CASSAGTGGLPSTDTQYF.

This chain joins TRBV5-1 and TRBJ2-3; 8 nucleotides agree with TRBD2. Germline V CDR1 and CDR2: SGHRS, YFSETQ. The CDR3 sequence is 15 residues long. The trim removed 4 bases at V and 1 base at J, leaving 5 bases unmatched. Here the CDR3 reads CASSGAGGGTDTQYF. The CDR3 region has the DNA TGCGCCAGCAGCGGGGCGGGGGGCGGCACAGATACGCAGTATTTT.

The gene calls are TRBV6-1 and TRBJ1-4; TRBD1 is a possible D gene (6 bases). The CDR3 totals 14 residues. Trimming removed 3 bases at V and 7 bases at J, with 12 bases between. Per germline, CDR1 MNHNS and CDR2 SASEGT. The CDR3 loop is CASSEAQGGEKLFF. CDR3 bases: TGTGCCAGCAGTGAGGCACAGGGCGGTGAAAAACTGTTTTTT.

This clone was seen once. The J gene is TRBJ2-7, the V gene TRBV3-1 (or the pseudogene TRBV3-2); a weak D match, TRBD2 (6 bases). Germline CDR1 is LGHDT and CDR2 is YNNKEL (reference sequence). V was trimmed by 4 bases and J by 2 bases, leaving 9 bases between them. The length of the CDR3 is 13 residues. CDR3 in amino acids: CASSRAGPYEQYF. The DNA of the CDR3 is TGTGCCAGCAGCCGGGCGGGACCCTACGAGCAGTACTTC.

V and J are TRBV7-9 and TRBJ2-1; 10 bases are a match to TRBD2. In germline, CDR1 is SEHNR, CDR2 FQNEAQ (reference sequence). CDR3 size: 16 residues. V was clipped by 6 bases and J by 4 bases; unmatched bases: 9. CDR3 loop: CASSPWTSGPYNEQFF. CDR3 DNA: TGTGCCAGCAGTCCTTGGACTAGCGGTCCTTACAATGAGCAGTTCTTC.

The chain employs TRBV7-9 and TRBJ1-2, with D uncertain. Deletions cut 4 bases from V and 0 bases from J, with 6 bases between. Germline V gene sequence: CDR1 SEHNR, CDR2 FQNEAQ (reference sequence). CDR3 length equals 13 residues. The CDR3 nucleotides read TGTGCCAGCAGCTCGTCAGCTAACTATGGCTACACCTTC. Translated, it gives CASSSSANYGYTF.

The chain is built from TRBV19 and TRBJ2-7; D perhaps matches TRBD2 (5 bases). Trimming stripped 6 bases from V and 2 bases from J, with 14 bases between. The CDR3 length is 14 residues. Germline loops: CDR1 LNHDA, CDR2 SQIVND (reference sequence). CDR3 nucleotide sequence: TGTGCCAGTAGCGTGGGAGCTACGACCTACGAGCAGTACTTC. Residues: CASSVGATTYEQYF.

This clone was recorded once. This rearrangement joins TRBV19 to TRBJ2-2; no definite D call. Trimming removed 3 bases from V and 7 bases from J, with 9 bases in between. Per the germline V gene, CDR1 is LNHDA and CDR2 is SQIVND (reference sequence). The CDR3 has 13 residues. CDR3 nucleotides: TGTGCCAGTAGTATTTGGCAAATCGGGGAGCTGTTTTTT. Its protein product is CASSIWQIGELFF.

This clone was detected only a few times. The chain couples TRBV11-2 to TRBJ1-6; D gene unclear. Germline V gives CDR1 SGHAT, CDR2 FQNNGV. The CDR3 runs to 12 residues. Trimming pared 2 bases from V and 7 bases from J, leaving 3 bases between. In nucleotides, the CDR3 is TGTGCCAGCAGCTTACAGAATTCACCCCTCCACTTT. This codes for CASSLQNSPLHF.

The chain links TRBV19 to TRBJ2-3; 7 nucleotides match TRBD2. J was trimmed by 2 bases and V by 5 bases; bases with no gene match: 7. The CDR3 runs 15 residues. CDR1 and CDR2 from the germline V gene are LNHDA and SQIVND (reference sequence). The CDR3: CASSPGTTTTDTQYF. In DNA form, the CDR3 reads TGTGCCAGTAGTCCAGGGACTACTACCACAGATACGCAGTATTTT.

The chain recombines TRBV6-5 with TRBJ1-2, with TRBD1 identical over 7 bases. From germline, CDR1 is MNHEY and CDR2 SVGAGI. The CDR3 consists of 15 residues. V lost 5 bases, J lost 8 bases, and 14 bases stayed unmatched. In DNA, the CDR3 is TGTGCCAGCAGTCCGCTTTGGGACAGAGGAAAGGGCTACACCTTC. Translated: CASSPLWDRGKGYTF.

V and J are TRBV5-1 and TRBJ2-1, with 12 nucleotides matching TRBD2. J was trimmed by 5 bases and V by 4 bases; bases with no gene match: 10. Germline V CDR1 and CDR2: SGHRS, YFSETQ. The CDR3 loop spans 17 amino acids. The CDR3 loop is CASSKQALAGGNNEQFF. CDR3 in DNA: TGCGCCAGCAGCAAGCAGGCTCTAGCGGGGGGGAACAATGAGCAGTTCTTC.

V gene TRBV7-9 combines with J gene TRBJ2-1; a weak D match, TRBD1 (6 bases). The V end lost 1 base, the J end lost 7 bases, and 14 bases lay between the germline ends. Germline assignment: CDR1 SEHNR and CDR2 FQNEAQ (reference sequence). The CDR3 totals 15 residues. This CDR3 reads CASSLDPYTGNEQFF. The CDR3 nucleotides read TGTGCCAGCAGCTTAGATCCCTACACAGGGAATGAGCAGTTCTTC. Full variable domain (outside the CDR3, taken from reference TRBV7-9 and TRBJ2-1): DTGVSQNPRHKITKRGQNVTFRCDPISEHNRLYWYRQTLGQGPEFLTYFQNEAQLEKSRLLSDRFSAERPKGSFSTLEIQRTEQGDSAMYLCASSLDPYTGNEQFFGPGTRLTVL.

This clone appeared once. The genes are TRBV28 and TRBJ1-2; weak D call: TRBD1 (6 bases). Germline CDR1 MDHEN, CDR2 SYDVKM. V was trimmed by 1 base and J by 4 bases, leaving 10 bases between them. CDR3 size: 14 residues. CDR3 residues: CASSLFRTAYGYTF. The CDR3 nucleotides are TGTGCCAGCAGTTTATTTAGGACAGCCTATGGCTACACCTTC.

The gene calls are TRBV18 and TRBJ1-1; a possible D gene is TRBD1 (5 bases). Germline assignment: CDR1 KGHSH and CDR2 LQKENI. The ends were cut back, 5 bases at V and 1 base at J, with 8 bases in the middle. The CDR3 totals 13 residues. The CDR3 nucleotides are TGTGCCAGCTCAACGGACAAGAACACTGAAGCTTTCTTT. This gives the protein CASSTDKNTEAFF.

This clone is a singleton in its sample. CDR3 sequence (DNA): TGTGCCAGCAGCATACTGACCGCTAGCGGGAGGGCCAGACGGGAGCTGTTTTTT. Protein: CASSILTASGRARRELFF. J is TRBJ2-2 and V is TRBV28; 12 bases map to TRBD2. With V trimmed by 6 bases and J by 9 bases, 17 bases remained unmatched. There are 18 residues in the CDR3. Per the germline V gene, CDR1 is MDHEN and CDR2 is SYDVKM.

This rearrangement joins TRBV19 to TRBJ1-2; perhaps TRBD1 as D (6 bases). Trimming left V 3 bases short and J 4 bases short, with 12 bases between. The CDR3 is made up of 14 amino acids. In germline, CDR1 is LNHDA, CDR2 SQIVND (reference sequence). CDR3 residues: CASSIGLRGYGYTF. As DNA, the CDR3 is TGTGCCAGTAGTATCGGACTCAGGGGCTATGGCTACACCTTC.